The 16 T cell receptor beta chains below all came from one sample that was sequenced in a study of shared clonotypes between healthy human individuals. Using immunoSEQ multiplex PCR, the repertoire was profiled, and TCRdb retains in-frame clones only, with some absent. The table records some 2.1 million clones, around 96% of them present only once. The naive CD8 population came from CD45RO-negative cells selected for CCR7, without terminally differentiated effector memory CD45RA+ cells. The sequenced material came from naive CD8+ T cells sorted from blood. Receptor source: a man aged 18 to 29 in good health.

The V call is TRBV4-1, the J call TRBJ1-1; no reliable D call. Germline CDR1 MGHRA, CDR2 YSYEKL. Trimming cost V 0 bases and J 1 base, with 6 bases left between them. The CDR3 is 14 residues long. CDR3 sequence (DNA): TGCGCCAGCAGCCAAGAATGGTCGAACACTGAAGCTTTCTTT. Amino acid sequence: CASSQEWSNTEAFF.

This clone showed up just a few times. This CDR3 is also generated by other DNA sequences in the sample. J is TRBJ2-5 and V is TRBV27; D is unresolved. V gave up 1 base and J gave up 0 bases, with 6 bases separating them. The germline V gene encodes CDR1 MNHEY and CDR2 SMNVEV (reference sequence). The CDR3 has 14 residues. The CDR3 spells CASSLLGNQETQYF. CDR3 DNA sequence: TGTGCCAGCAGTTTATTGGGGAACCAAGAGACCCAGTACTTC.

This clone was observed once. This specimen includes other DNA sequences encoding the same CDR3. J is TRBJ1-1 and V is TRBV30, with D uncertain. Per germline, CDR1 GTSNPN and CDR2 SVGIG (reference sequence). The V end was cut by 0 bases, the J end by 2 bases, with 7 bases between. The CDR3 length is 13 residues. The CDR3 loop is CAWSVLDNTEAFF. The CDR3, as DNA: TGTGCCTGGAGTGTACTGGATAACACTGAAGCTTTCTTT.

With regard to this clone: This sample also contains other DNA sequences that code for the same CDR3. This chain joins TRBV7-9 and TRBJ2-7; 8 bases agree with TRBD1. This CDR3 spans 14 amino acids. With V trimmed by 4 bases and J by 3 bases, 5 bases remained unmatched. Germline CDR1 and CDR2: SEHNR and FQNEAQ (reference sequence). Here the CDR3 reads CASSSTGGNYEQYF. The CDR3 region has the DNA TGTGCCAGCAGCTCAACAGGGGGGAACTACGAGCAGTACTTC. The full variable domain, with the rest looked up from reference TRBV7-9 and TRBJ2-7, is DTGVSQNPRHKITKRGQNVTFRCDPISEHNRLYWYRQTLGQGPEFLTYFQNEAQLEKSRLLSDRFSAERPKGSFSTLEIQRTEQGDSAMYLCASSSTGGNYEQYFGPGTRLTVT.

This clone was picked up one time. V is TRBV15 and J is TRBJ2-2; 9 bases fit TRBD2. The CDR3 covers 17 residues. Germline CDR1 reads LNHNV; CDR2 reads YYDKDF (reference sequence). V lost 0 bases, J lost 3 bases, and 5 bases stayed unmatched. The CDR3 is CATSRDSGLAHTGELFF. CDR3 bases: TGTGCCACCAGCAGAGATTCGGGACTAGCTCACACCGGGGAGCTGTTTTTT.

The chain carries TRBV14 and TRBJ2-3; possibly TRBD1 for D (6 bases). Germline V CDR1 and CDR2: SGHDN, FVKESK. With 4 bases removed from V and 2 bases from J, the gap between germline ends came to 13 bases. The length of the CDR3 is 15 residues. The CDR3 reads CASSLRWDNTDTQYF. In DNA form, the CDR3 reads TGTGCCAGCAGCCTCCGGTGGGACAACACAGATACGCAGTATTTT. Combining the CDR3 with reference TRBV14 and TRBJ2-3 gives the whole variable domain EAGVTQFPSHSVIEKGQTVTLRCDPISGHDNLYWYRRVMGKEIKFLLHFVKESKQDESGMPNNRFLAERTGGTYSTLKVQPAELEDSGVYFCASSLRWDNTDTQYFGPGTRLTVL.

The V gene is TRBV27, the J gene TRBJ1-3, with no clear D. The CDR3 is made up of 13 amino acids. V lost 3 bases to trimming and J lost 2 bases, with 5 bases between them. CDR1 is MNHEY, CDR2 SMNVEV, per germline (reference sequence). The CDR3 is CASSFTAGNTIYF. The CDR3 nucleotides read TGTGCCAGCAGTTTTACGGCTGGAAACACCATATATTTT.

The V gene is TRBV29-1, the J gene TRBJ1-1, with D possibly matching TRBD1 (6 bases). Germline lookup yields CDR1 SQVTM and CDR2 ANQGSEA. CDR3 size: 13 residues. Trimming removed 7 bases at V and 1 base at J, with 13 bases between. CDR3 bases: TGCAGCGCCCCCGACAGGACGAACACTGAAGCTTTCTTT. Translating it yields CSAPDRTNTEAFF.

The genes are TRBV27 and TRBJ1-2; 7 bases match TRBD1. Losses at the gene ends were 4 bases for V and 7 bases for J; bases not matched to a gene: 3. Germline V gene lookup returns CDR1 MNHEY and CDR2 SMNVEV (reference sequence). The CDR3 has 12 residues. For the CDR3, the DNA is TGTGCCAGCAGTTCCGGGACAGCTGGCTACACCTTC. This translates into CASSSGTAGYTF.

This rearrangement joins TRBV18 to TRBJ2-7, with no clear D. V was pared by 6 bases and J by 1 base, with 13 bases between. This CDR3 is built from 14 residues. Germline CDR1 reads KGHSH; CDR2 reads LQKENI. The DNA for the CDR3 is TGTGCCAGCTCCCCTCGCGAGGTTTCCTACGAGCAGTACTTC. It specifies CASSPREVSYEQYF.

This chain joins TRBV7-9 and TRBJ1-4; a possible D gene is TRBD1 (6 bases). Germline CDR1 reads SEHNR; CDR2 reads FQNEAQ (reference sequence). The CDR3 loop spans 15 amino acids. V was trimmed by 4 bases and J by 3 bases, leaving 12 bases between them. The CDR3 spells CASSSLQGSNEKLFF. For the CDR3, the DNA is TGTGCCAGCAGCTCCCTACAGGGCTCTAATGAAAAACTGTTTTTT.

V is TRBV19 and J is TRBJ1-5; maybe TRBD1 (5 bases). Trimming left V 0 bases short and J 2 bases short, with 20 bases between. The V gene's germline CDR1 is LNHDA and CDR2 SQIVND (reference sequence). The CDR3 runs 19 residues. This CDR3 reads CASSIDLSGGTYGNQPQHF. DNA for the CDR3: TGTGCCAGTAGTATAGATCTATCGGGGGGGACCTATGGCAATCAGCCCCAGCATTTT.

The gene calls are TRBV6-5 and TRBJ2-4, with TRBD1 as a possible D gene (6 bases). The V gene lost 5 bases and the J gene lost 7 bases, with 15 bases spanning the gap. There are 14 residues in the CDR3. Germline V gene data show CDR1 as MNHEY and CDR2 as SVGAGI. CDR3 in amino acids: CASSPDRSGNIQYF. The DNA for the CDR3 is TGTGCCAGCAGTCCCGACAGGTCAGGGAACATTCAGTACTTC.

The chain combines TRBV19 with TRBJ2-3, with TRBD2 identical over 14 bases. CDR3 length: 16 amino acids. Germline lookup yields CDR1 LNHDA and CDR2 SQIVND (reference sequence). Unmatched junction bases numbered 6, after V lost 5 bases and J lost 5 bases. The CDR3 nucleotides read TGTGCCAGTAGTGCGACTAGCGGGGGGGAGGAAGATACGCAGTATTTT. The encoded protein is CASSATSGGEEDTQYF.

This chain links TRBV2 with TRBJ2-7; 7 bases line up with TRBD1. V shed 7 bases, J shed 6 bases, and the junction held 9 bases outside the gene matches. The CDR3 covers 13 residues. Per the germline V gene, CDR1 is SNHLY and CDR2 is FYNNEI. This CDR3 reads CASMFEGAGEQYF. The CDR3 nucleotides read TGTGCCAGCATGTTTGAGGGGGCGGGCGAGCAGTACTTC.

The chain employs TRBV9 and TRBJ1-2; D is ambiguous. CDR3 length: 16 residues. Trimming took 4 bases from V and 0 from J, leaving 16 bases between them. CDR1 SGDLS and CDR2 YYNGEE come from the germline V gene. The CDR3 reads CASSQGPALANYGYTF. CDR3 bases: TGTGCCAGCAGCCAAGGACCCGCTTTAGCTAACTATGGCTACACCTTC.